The 12 T cell receptor beta chains listed next were all sequenced from one sample in a study of cytomegalovirus exposure and HLA in healthy donors. The PCR made use of 60 Vbeta and 13 Jbeta primers. Clones were read by immunoSEQ multiplex PCR, and TCRdb kept only the in-frame ones, dropping some. The table lists about 150,000 clones, more than 75% of them singletons, with 2% to 2.5% in the top ten. The sample comprised PBMCs. The receptors derive from a woman between 18 and 29 years old in good health and CMV-seronegative.

The CDR3 region has the DNA TGTGCCAGTAGTATTGGTATGGACCCCTGGACAGTAACGAACACCGGGGAGCTGTTTTTT. It codes for CASSIGMDPWTVTNTGELFF. This chain joins TRBV19 and TRBJ2-2; D is perhaps TRBD1 (6 bases). Trimming cost V 3 bases and J 0 bases, with 23 bases left between them. The length of the CDR3 is 20 residues. CDR1 is LNHDA, CDR2 SQIVND, per germline (reference sequence).

V usage is TRBV5-1 and J usage is TRBJ1-4; no definite D call. The CDR3 totals 15 residues. Between the trimmed V and J ends, which lost 0 bases and 3 bases, there was a span of 9 bases. Germline lookup yields CDR1 SGHRS and CDR2 YFSETQ. The DNA for the CDR3 is TGCGCCAGCAGCTTGGCCGGCGGTTCTAATGAAAAACTGTTTTTT. Translating it yields CASSLAGGSNEKLFF.

The chain uses TRBV28 and TRBJ2-3; D might be TRBD1 (6 bases). The CDR3 is 16 amino acids. Germline lookup yields CDR1 MDHEN and CDR2 SYDVKM. V gave up 6 bases and J gave up 0 bases, with 16 bases separating them. The CDR3 nucleotides read TGTGCCAGCAGATGGACAGTTCCAACTAGCACAGATACGCAGTATTTT. Translation: CASRWTVPTSTDTQYF.

The V call is TRBV29-1, the J call TRBJ2-3; 8 positions agree with TRBD1. J lost 0 bases, V lost 4 bases, and 6 bases had no gene match. Germline V CDR1 and CDR2: SQVTM, ANQGSEA. The CDR3 is 15 residues long. The CDR3 nucleotides are TGCAGCGTTGGCTTCGGACAGGGTAGCACAGATACGCAGTATTTT. Protein sequence: CSVGFGQGSTDTQYF.

This rearrangement joins TRBV19 to TRBJ2-5, with 7 positions matching TRBD2. CDR1 LNHDA and CDR2 SQIVND come from the germline V gene (reference sequence). Trimming cost V 6 bases and J 5 bases; bases outside gene matches: 9. The CDR3 length is 14 residues. DNA for the CDR3: TGTGCCAGTAGCGGCCGCGGGAGCGGGGAGACCCAGTACTTC. This encodes CASSGRGSGETQYF.

V and J are TRBV9 and TRBJ1-5; possibly TRBD1 for D (5 bases). Germline values: CDR1 SGDLS, CDR2 YYNGEE. Deletions cut 4 bases from V and 3 bases from J, with 14 bases between. The CDR3 runs to 15 residues. DNA of the CDR3: TGTGCCAGCAGCCCATCAGGGCAGCACAATCAGCCCCAGCATTTT. It codes for CASSPSGQHNQPQHF.

This chain links TRBV18 with TRBJ1-2, with 7 bases fitting TRBD1. With V trimmed by 3 bases and J by 2 bases, 9 bases remained unmatched. CDR1 is KGHSH, CDR2 LQKENI, per germline. The length of the CDR3 is 16 residues. The CDR3, as DNA: TGTGCCAGCTCACCGGCCGGGACAGTGGAAAACTATGGCTACACCTTC. This translates into CASSPAGTVENYGYTF. Looking up the rest from reference TRBV18 and TRBJ1-2 gives the full variable domain: NAGVMQNPRHLVRRRGQEARLRCSPMKGHSHVYWYRQLPEEGLKFMVYLQKENIIDESGMPKERFSAEFPKEGPSILRIQQVVRGDSAAYFCASSPAGTVENYGYTFGSGTRLTVV.

The chain employs TRBV19 and TRBJ1-5; D call uncertain. The germline V gene has CDR1 LNHDA and CDR2 SQIVND (reference sequence). Trimming removed 6 bases at V and 0 bases at J, with 9 bases between. This CDR3 region has 14 residues. CDR3 loop: CASSGKYSNQPQHF. DNA for the CDR3: TGTGCCAGTAGCGGGAAGTATAGCAATCAGCCCCAGCATTTT.

The chain links TRBV7-9 to TRBJ2-3, with 10 bases matching TRBD2. The length of the CDR3 is 16 residues. The V segment lost 4 bases and the J segment 5 bases; nucleotides outside the gene matches: 9. The germline V gene has CDR1 SEHNR and CDR2 FQNEAQ (reference sequence). CDR3 protein: CASSSASGGRVDTQYF. The DNA for the CDR3 is TGTGCCAGCAGCTCGGCTAGCGGGGGACGTGTAGATACGCAGTATTTT.

The chain recombines TRBV30 with TRBJ1-2; D unresolved. V gave up 5 bases and J gave up 5 bases, with 18 bases separating them. The CDR3 has 14 residues. CDR1 is GTSNPN, CDR2 SVGIG, per germline (reference sequence). The CDR3 DNA reads TGTGCCTGGGCGGTTCCGGCTTTCCTATATGGCTACACCTTC. This encodes CAWAVPAFLYGYTF.

The chain carries TRBV9 and TRBJ2-5; D is perhaps TRBD2 (6 bases). CDR1 is SGDLS, CDR2 YYNGEE, per germline. Trimming cost V 0 bases and J 5 bases, with 11 bases left between them. This CDR3 is built from 14 residues. The CDR3 nucleotides are TGTGCCAGCAGCGTAGACGGTGGGGGGGAGACCCAGTACTTC. This gives the protein CASSVDGGGETQYF.

The chain combines TRBV28 with TRBJ1-5; 9 nucleotides match TRBD1. Germline CDR1 reads MDHEN; CDR2 reads SYDVKM. The CDR3 sequence is 17 residues long. V shed 6 bases and J 7 bases; nucleotides not matched to a gene: 16. The CDR3 DNA sequence: TGTGCCAGCAGAGCACAGGGACAGGGAGGCGTTGGCCAGCCCCAGCATTTT. Its protein is CASRAQGQGGVGQPQHF.